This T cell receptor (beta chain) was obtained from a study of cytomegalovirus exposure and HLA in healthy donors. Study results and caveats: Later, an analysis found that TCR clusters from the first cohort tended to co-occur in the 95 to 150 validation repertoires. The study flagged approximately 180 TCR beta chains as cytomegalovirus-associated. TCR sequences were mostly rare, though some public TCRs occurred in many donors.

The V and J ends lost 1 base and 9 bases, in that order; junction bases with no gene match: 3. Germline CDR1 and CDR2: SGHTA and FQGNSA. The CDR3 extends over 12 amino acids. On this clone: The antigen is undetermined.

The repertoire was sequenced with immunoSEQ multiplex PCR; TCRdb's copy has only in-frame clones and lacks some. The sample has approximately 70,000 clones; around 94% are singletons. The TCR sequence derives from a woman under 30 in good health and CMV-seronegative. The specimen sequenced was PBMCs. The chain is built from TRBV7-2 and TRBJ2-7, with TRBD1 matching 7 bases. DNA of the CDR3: TGTGCCAGCAGCTTAGTCAGGGGGAGGCAGTACTTC. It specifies CASSLVRGRQYF.